This T cell receptor beta chain came from a study of molecular identifiers for immune sequencing clone quantification. To note about this clonotype: Its antigen is still unknown.

General study results and limits: Among under 1.1 million naive cells, spiked Jurkat TCR RNA from a single cell was reportedly detectable.

Generation of bulk TCR libraries relied on previously described methods and listed TCR primers. TCRdb analysed the PCR reads with MiXCR anew, one entry per CDR3 protein. The table lists over 600,000 distinct CDR3 sequences, less than 20% of them singletons. This CDR3 is 16 amino acids long. Sequences were obtained from naive CD8+ T cells from blood, with Jurkat cell RNA spiked in. Stated subset: FACS-sorted CD8+CD4-CCR7+CD45RA+ naive T cells. This TCR was sampled from a human donor in good health. Some libraries in this study had Jurkat cell RNA spiked in. J is TRBJ2-7 and V is TRBV21-1. TRBV21-1 is noted as a pseudogene. DNA of the CDR3: TGTGCCAGCAGCAAGAGACTCAAAATGACCAACTACGAGCAGTACTTC. It translates to CASSKRLKMTNYEQYF.